These 3 T cell receptor beta chains share one sample of origin, sequenced in a study of blood T cell repertoires in COVID-19. Profiled with immunoSEQ multiplex PCR; TCRdb holds only in-frame clones, not every one. This sample has about 190,000 clones, with about 85% found just once. Sample: PBMCs or T cells enriched from blood (not recorded which). These TCRs come from a woman in her thirties or forties in a cohort exposed to, infected with or recovered from COVID-19 (not recorded which).

V is TRBV7-9 and J is TRBJ1-2; D remains ambiguous. V shed 1 base and J shed 0 bases, with 6 bases lying between them. Germline V lookup: CDR1 SEHNR, CDR2 FQNEAQ (reference sequence). The CDR3 length is 14 residues. CDR3 region: CASSLVTANYGYTF. CDR3 coding DNA: TGTGCCAGCAGCTTAGTTACGGCTAACTATGGCTACACCTTC.

This rearrangement joins TRBV28 to TRBJ1-2; no definite D call. V lost 5 bases, J lost 5 bases, and 18 bases lay in between. The germline CDR1 and CDR2 sequences are MDHEN and SYDVKM. The CDR3 runs to 15 residues. This CDR3 reads CASSVLRTNMYGYTF. CDR3 sequence (DNA): TGTGCCAGCAGTGTTCTCAGAACCAATATGTATGGCTACACCTTC.

The chain uses TRBV7-6 and TRBJ2-5; no firm D call. Germline assignment: CDR1 SGHVS and CDR2 FNYEAQ. CDR3 length: 15 amino acids. V lost 5 bases to trimming and J lost 7 bases, with 20 bases between them. DNA of the CDR3: TGTGCCAGCAGCGATAAACTACGCAAAGGCGGGACCCAGTACTTC. Translating gives CASSDKLRKGGTQYF. The full variable domain, in which reference TRBV7-6 and TRBJ2-5 provide the parts outside the CDR3, is GAGVSQSPRYKVTKRGQDVALRCDPISGHVSLYWYRQALGQGPEFLTYFNYEAQQDKSGLPNDRFSAERPEGSISTLTIQRTEQRDSAMYRCASSDKLRKGGTQYFGPGTRLLVL.